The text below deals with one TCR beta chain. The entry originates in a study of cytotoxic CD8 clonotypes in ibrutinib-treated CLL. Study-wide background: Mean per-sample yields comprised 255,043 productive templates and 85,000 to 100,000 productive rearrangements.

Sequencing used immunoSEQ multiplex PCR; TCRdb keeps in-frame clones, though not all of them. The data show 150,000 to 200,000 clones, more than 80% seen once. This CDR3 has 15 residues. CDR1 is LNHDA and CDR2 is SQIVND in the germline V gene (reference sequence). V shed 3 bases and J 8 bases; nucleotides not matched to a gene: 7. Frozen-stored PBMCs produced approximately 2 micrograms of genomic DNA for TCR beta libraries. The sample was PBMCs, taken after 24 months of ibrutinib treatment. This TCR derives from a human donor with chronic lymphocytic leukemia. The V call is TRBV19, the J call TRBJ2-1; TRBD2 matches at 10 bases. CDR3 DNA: TGTGCCAGTAGTATCAAGGTAGCGGGAGGTGATGAGCAGTTCTTC. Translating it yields CASSIKVAGGDEQFF.